Presented here are 17 T cell receptor beta chains from one specimen sequenced in a study of beta chain features in type 1 diabetes. Study observations and caveats: Shortening of TCRB CDR3s, moderate but significant, appeared in all four CD4+ subsets of Type 1 diabetes patients.

Investigators reverse transcribed all isolated RNA, so they sequenced expressed TCRB transcripts. Measured with immunoSEQ multiplex PCR; TCRdb has only the in-frame clones, and not every one. The repertoire holds 200,000 to 250,000 clones, with approximately 13% as singletons. These receptors have no known antigen. The sample was naive CD4+ T cells from blood. All receptors come from a man aged 30 to 45 with type 1 diabetes.

This clone was counted only a few times. As DNA, the CDR3 is TGTGCCAGCAGTGAAGGCAGGGTAAATGAAAAACTGTTTTTT. This translates into CASSEGRVNEKLFF. The chain carries TRBV2 and TRBJ1-4, with D maybe TRBD1 (5 bases). Per germline, CDR1 SNHLY and CDR2 FYNNEI. The CDR3 has 14 amino acids. V lost 1 base and J 5 bases, leaving 8 bases between the germline ends. Looking up the rest from reference TRBV2 and TRBJ1-4 gives the full variable domain: EPEVTQTPSHQVTQMGQEVILRCVPISNHLYFYWYRQILGQKVEFLVSFYNNEISEKSEIFDDQFSVERPDGSNFTLKIRSTKLEDSAMYFCASSEGRVNEKLFFGSGTQLSVL.

This clone was recorded a few times. This chain links TRBV30 with TRBJ2-1; 8 nucleotides align to TRBD1. V shed 2 bases, J shed 2 bases, and the junction held 2 bases outside the gene matches. The CDR3 covers 14 residues. Germline loops: CDR1 GTSNPN, CDR2 SVGIG (reference sequence). Here the CDR3 DNA reads TGTGCCTGGAGTAGGACAGGGCCCTACAATGAGCAGTTCTTC. This sequence encodes CAWSRTGPYNEQFF.

This clone has more than one count but fewer than ten. The chain has TRBV5-1 and TRBJ1-2; 10 bases are shared with TRBD1. The germline V gene encodes CDR1 SGHRS and CDR2 YFSETQ. V shed 4 bases and J 8 bases; nucleotides not matched to a gene: 14. The length of the CDR3 is 16 residues. The CDR3, as DNA: TGCGCCAGCAGCAGGGGGACAGGGGAAACTATGAGAGGCTACACCTTC. This encodes CASSRGTGETMRGYTF.

The chain has TRBV7-7 and TRBJ2-1; tentative D call: TRBD1 (6 bases). This CDR3 has 14 residues. CDR1 and CDR2 from the germline V gene are SSHAT and FNYEAQ (reference sequence). V lost 1 base, J lost 10 bases, and 14 bases lay in between. CDR3 protein: CASSLGQGIGEQFF. The CDR3 nucleotides are TGTGCCAGCAGCTTAGGTCAGGGGATTGGGGAGCAGTTCTTC.

This clone has more than one count but fewer than ten. The chain is built from TRBV30 and TRBJ1-2; no reliable D call. Trimming left V 4 bases short and J 1 base short, with 7 bases between. Germline V CDR1 and CDR2: GTSNPN, SVGIG (reference sequence). This CDR3 spans 12 amino acids. CDR3 coding DNA: TGTGCCTGGACATCATTTAACTATGGCTACACCTTC. It encodes CAWTSFNYGYTF.

This chain's CDR3 is CAWSPGTGVDTEAFF. The CDR3 DNA reads TGTGCCTGGAGCCCCGGGACAGGGGTCGACACTGAAGCTTTCTTT. The V call is TRBV30, the J call TRBJ1-1; 10 bases are shared with TRBD1. V gave up 3 bases and J gave up 3 bases; unmatched junction bases: 7. The CDR3 spans 15 residues. Germline loops: CDR1 GTSNPN, CDR2 SVGIG (reference sequence).

This clone was seen more than once but under ten times. The gene calls are TRBV30 and TRBJ1-2; 7 nucleotides line up with TRBD1. The CDR3 has 13 amino acids. Trimming took 1 base from V and 2 from J; bases not matched to a gene: 1. Germline loops: CDR1 GTSNPN, CDR2 SVGIG (reference sequence). CDR3 region: CAWSARGNYGYTF. The CDR3 coding sequence is TGTGCCTGGAGTGCCAGGGGGAACTATGGCTACACCTTC.

V usage is TRBV27 and J usage is TRBJ1-2; 8 nucleotides align to TRBD1. The CDR3 is 14 residues long. The trim removed 3 bases at V and 8 bases at J, leaving 8 bases unmatched. Germline CDR1 and CDR2: MNHEY and SMNVEV (reference sequence). CDR3 loop: CASSLTDRARGYTF. CDR3 bases: TGTGCCAGCAGTTTGACGGACAGGGCGCGCGGCTACACCTTC.

This clone has only a few counts. Other DNA sequences of this sample code for an identical CDR3. The J gene is TRBJ1-5, the V gene TRBV30; D gene ambiguous. This CDR3 contains 14 residues. Deletions cut 0 bases from V and 2 bases from J, with 8 bases between. Germline assignment: CDR1 GTSNPN and CDR2 SVGIG (reference sequence). For the CDR3, the DNA is TGTGCCTGGAGTGTCGGAGGTGGCAATCAGCCCCAGCATTTT. It encodes CAWSVGGGNQPQHF.

This clone came up a few times. The V call is TRBV18, the J call TRBJ1-1, with D possibly matching TRBD1 (6 bases). This CDR3 has 15 amino acids. Germline V gene lookup returns CDR1 KGHSH and CDR2 LQKENI. The V end was cut by 4 bases, the J end by 0 bases, with 12 bases between. CDR3 nucleotide sequence: TGTGCCAGCTCACTACAAGACAGGTTGAACACTGAAGCTTTCTTT. This codes for CASSLQDRLNTEAFF.

The V call is TRBV2, the J call TRBJ1-1; tentatively, D is TRBD1 (5 bases). Between the trimmed V and J ends, which lost 4 bases and 4 bases, there was a span of 13 bases. The CDR3 spans 14 residues. Germline CDR1 is SNHLY and CDR2 is FYNNEI. Written as DNA, the CDR3 is TGTGCCAGCAGTGGTAGCAGGGTGGGCACTGAAGCTTTCTTT. This encodes CASSGSRVGTEAFF.

This clone was seen more than once but under ten times. The chain joins TRBV28 to TRBJ2-1; weak D call: TRBD1 (6 bases). Looked up from germline, CDR1 is MDHEN and CDR2 is SYDVKM. The V end was cut by 6 bases, the J end by 12 bases, with 18 bases between. The CDR3 length is 13 residues. DNA of the CDR3: TGTGCCAGCAGCCTTTCCCAGGGGCAACGGCAGTTCTTC. Encoded protein: CASSLSQGQRQFF.

The table lists this clone with a few counts. V is TRBV9 and J is TRBJ1-2; possible D gene TRBD1, 6 bases. Trimming took 4 bases from V and 6 from J, leaving 19 bases between them. This CDR3 contains 15 residues. CDR1 and CDR2 from the germline V gene are SGDLS and YYNGEE. CDR3 residues: CASSLSSGGRDGYTF. The CDR3 region has the DNA TGTGCCAGCAGCCTCTCGAGTGGGGGCCGAGATGGCTACACCTTC.

The chain joins TRBV19 to TRBJ2-3, with 9 bases identical to TRBD2. J was trimmed by 1 base and V by 5 bases; bases with no gene match: 4. Germline lookup yields CDR1 LNHDA and CDR2 SQIVND (reference sequence). This CDR3 comprises 15 residues. The CDR3 protein is CASSGLAGGTDTQYF. The CDR3 nucleotides are TGTGCCAGTAGTGGGTTAGCGGGAGGCACAGATACGCAGTATTTT.

This clone was counted a few times. The chain combines TRBV11-3 with TRBJ2-3, with 12 bases fitting TRBD2. V lost 5 bases, J lost 2 bases, and 8 bases stayed unmatched. The CDR3 has 17 residues. Looked up from germline, CDR1 is SGHNT and CDR2 is YENEEA. DNA of the CDR3: TGTGCCAGCAGCCGGGGGACTAGCGGGTCCTCCACAGATACGCAGTATTTT. It encodes CASSRGTSGSSTDTQYF.

This chain connects TRBV7-2 to TRBJ1-2; D is possibly TRBD1 (5 bases). This CDR3 is 14 amino acids long. Trimming removed 5 bases from V and 7 bases from J, with 17 bases in between. In germline, CDR1 is SGHTA, CDR2 FQGNSA. CDR3 protein: CASSLAVGVFGYTF. DNA of the CDR3: TGTGCCAGCAGCCTGGCGGTAGGGGTATTTGGCTACACCTTC.

This chain uses TRBV19 with TRBJ1-5; the D is unclear. The germline V gene has CDR1 LNHDA and CDR2 SQIVND (reference sequence). Trimming took 0 bases from V and 7 from J, leaving 10 bases between them. CDR3 length: 14 residues. CDR3 residues: CASSIDLSGQPQHF. The CDR3 coding sequence is TGTGCCAGTAGTATAGATCTATCGGGACAGCCCCAGCATTTT.